Given below is one T cell receptor beta chain in context. Its antigen is not identified. The sample comes from a study of PD-1 blockade in classical Hodgkin lymphoma. Study-wide results and caveats: Partial responders and progressors had significantly lower baseline TCR diversity. Those patients who began receiving nivolumab less than 1 year after ASCT had lower diversity, and they were excluded. Relative to healthy donors, newly diagnosed patients reportedly had lower baseline TCR diversity, which was reported as lower still in relapsed/refractory patients. The CD4+ diversity rise by C4D1 was clearest in complete responders.

This CDR3 has 15 amino acids. CDR1 SGHNT and CDR2 YENEEA come from the germline V gene. Trimming removed 1 base from V and 4 bases from J; junction bases left unmatched: 0. Following autologous stem cell transplantation, relapse occurred in every patient, and exposure to brentuximab vedotin varied. The protocol was immunoSEQ multiplex PCR, while the TCRdb copy is restricted to in-frame clones and leaves out a portion. There are roughly 100,000 clones in the sample; around 89% occur only once, and 6.5% to 7.5% lies in the top ten. The chain joins TRBV11-3 to TRBJ2-1; 11 nucleotides match TRBD2. This receptor was taken from a human donor with classical Hodgkin lymphoma. The sample was peripheral blood mononuclear cells (PBMCs), taken before the second cycle of nivolumab. CDR3 DNA: TGTGCCAGCAGCTTAGCTAGCGGGGGGTACAATGAGCAGTTCTTC. Residues: CASSLASGGYNEQFF.